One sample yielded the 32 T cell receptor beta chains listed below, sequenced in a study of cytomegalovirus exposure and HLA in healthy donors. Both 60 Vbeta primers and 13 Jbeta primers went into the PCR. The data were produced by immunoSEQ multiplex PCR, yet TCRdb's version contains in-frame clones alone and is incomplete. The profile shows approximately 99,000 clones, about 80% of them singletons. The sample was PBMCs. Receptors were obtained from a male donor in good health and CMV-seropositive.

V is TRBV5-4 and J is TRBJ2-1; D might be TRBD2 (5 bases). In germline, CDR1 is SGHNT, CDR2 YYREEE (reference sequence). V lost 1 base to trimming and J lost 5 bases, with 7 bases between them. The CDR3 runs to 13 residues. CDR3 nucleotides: TGTGCCAGCAGCTTGACGGGGAACAATGAGCAGTTCTTC. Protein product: CASSLTGNNEQFF.

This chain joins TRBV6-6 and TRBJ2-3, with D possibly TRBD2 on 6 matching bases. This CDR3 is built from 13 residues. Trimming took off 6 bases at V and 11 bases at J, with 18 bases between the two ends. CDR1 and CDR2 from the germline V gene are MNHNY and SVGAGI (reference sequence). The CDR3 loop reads CASRQRAGGEQYF. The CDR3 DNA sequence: TGTGCCAGCAGACAAAGAGCAGGAGGGGAGCAGTATTTT.

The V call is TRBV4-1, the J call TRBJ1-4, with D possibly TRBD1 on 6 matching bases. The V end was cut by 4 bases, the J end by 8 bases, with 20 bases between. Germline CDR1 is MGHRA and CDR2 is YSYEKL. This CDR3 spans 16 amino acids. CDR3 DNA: TGCGCCAGCAGCCCCACATACAAGGGGGTCGGAGAAAAACTGTTTTTT. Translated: CASSPTYKGVGEKLFF.

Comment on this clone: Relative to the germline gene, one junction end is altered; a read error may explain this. CDR3 sequence reads: CAISLLLFTGGKSGELFF. CDR3 DNA: TGCGCCATCAGCTTGCTGCTCTTCACAGGGGGGAAGTCCGGGGAGCTGTTTTTT. This chain joins TRBV5-1 and TRBJ2-2; 8 nucleotides line up with TRBD1. Per the germline V gene, CDR1 is SGHRS and CDR2 is YFSETQ. The CDR3 loop spans 18 amino acids.

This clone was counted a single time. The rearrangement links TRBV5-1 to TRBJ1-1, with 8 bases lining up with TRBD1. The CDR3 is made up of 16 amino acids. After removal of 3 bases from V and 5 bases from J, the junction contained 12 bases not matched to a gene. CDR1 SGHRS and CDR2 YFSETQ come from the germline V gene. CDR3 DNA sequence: TGCGCCAGCAGCTGCGAATCGGACAGGGTAGGGACTGAAGCTTTCTTT. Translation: CASSCESDRVGTEAFF.

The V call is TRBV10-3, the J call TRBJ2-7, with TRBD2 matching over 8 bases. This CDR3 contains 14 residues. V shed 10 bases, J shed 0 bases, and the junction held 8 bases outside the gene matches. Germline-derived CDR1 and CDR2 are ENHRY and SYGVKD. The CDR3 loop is CATKLAASSYEQYF. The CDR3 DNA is TGTGCCACCAAACTAGCGGCGAGCTCCTACGAGCAGTACTTC.

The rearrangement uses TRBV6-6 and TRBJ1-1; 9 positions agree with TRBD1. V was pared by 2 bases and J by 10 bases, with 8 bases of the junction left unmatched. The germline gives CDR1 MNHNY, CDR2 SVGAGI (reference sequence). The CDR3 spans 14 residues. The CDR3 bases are TGTGCCAGCAGTTACACGGACAGGGGAGTTGTAGCTTTCTTT. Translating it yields CASSYTDRGVVAFF.

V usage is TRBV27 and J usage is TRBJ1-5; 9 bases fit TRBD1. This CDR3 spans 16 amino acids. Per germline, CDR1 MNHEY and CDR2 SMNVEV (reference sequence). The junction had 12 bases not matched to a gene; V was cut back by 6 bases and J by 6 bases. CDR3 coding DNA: TGTGCCAGCAGCCCCGGTGACAGGGGGAGGACTCAGCCCCAGCATTTT. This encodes CASSPGDRGRTQPQHF.

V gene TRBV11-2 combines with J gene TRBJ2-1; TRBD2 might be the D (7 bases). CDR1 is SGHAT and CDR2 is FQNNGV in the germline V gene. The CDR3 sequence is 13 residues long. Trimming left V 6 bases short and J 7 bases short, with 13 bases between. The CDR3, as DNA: TGTGCCAGCAGGAGGGGGGGCCGGAATGAGCAGTTCTTC. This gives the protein CASRRGGRNEQFF.

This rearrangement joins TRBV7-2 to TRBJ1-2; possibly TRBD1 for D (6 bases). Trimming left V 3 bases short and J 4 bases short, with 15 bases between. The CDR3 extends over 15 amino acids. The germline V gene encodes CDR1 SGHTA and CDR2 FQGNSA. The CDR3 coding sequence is TGTGCCAGCAGCTTGGGGGGGCAGGGCTCCTATGGCTACACCTTC. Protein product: CASSLGGQGSYGYTF.

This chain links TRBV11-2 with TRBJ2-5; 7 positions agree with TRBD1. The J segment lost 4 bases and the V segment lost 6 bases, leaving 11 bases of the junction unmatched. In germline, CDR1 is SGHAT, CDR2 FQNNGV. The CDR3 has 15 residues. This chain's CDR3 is CASREGARGTETQYF. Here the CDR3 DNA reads TGTGCCAGCAGAGAGGGGGCCAGGGGGACAGAGACCCAGTACTTC.

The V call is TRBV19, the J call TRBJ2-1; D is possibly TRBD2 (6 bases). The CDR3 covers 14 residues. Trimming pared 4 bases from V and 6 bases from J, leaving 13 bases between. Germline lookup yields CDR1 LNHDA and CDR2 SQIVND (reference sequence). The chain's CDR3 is CASSTGVWANEQFF. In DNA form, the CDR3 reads TGTGCCAGTAGTACGGGGGTTTGGGCCAATGAGCAGTTCTTC.

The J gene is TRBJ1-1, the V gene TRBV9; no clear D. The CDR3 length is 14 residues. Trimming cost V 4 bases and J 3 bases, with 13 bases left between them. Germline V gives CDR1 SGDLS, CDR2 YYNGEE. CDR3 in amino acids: CASSSQSTDTEAFF. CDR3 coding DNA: TGTGCCAGCAGCTCCCAAAGTACGGACACTGAAGCTTTCTTT.

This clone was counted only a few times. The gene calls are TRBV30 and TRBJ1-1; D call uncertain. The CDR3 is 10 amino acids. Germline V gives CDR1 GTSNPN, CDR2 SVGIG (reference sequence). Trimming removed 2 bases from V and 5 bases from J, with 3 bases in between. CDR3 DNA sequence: TGTGCCTGGAGTCAGACTGAAGCTTTCTTT. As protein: CAWSQTEAFF.

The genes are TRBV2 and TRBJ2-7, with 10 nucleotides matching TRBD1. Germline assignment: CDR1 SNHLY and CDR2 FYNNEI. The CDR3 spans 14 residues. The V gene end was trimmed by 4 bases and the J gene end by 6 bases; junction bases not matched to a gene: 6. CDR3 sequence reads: CASSGRQGAVEQYF. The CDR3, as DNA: TGTGCCAGCAGTGGCAGACAGGGGGCAGTCGAGCAGTACTTC.

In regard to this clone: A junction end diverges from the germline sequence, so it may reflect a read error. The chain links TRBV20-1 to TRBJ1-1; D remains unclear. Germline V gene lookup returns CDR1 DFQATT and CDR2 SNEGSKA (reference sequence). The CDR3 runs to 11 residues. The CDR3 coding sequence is TGTGCGCGCCTGATGAACACTGAAGCTTTCTTT. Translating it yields CARLMNTEAFF.

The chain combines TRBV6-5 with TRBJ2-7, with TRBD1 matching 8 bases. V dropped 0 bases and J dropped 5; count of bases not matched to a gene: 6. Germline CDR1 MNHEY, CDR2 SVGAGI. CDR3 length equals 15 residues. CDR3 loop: CASSYSIQGAHEQYF. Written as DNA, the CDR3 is TGTGCCAGCAGTTACTCGATCCAGGGGGCGCACGAGCAGTACTTC.

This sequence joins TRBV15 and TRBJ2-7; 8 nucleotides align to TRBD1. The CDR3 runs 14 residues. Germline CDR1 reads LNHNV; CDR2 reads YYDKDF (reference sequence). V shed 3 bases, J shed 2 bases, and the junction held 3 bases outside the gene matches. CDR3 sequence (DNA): TGTGCCACCAGCAGTAGCAGGGGGCCCTACGAGCAGTACTTC. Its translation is CATSSSRGPYEQYF.

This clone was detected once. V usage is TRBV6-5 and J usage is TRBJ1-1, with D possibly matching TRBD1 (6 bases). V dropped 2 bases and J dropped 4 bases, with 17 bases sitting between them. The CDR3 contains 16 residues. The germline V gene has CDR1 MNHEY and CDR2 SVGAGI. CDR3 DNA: TGTGCCAGCAGTTACCGGGACACCCTGTTTGGCACTGAAGCTTTCTTT. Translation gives CASSYRDTLFGTEAFF.

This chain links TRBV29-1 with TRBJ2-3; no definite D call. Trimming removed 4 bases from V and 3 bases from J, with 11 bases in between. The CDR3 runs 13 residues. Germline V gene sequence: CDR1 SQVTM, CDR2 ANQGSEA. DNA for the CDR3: TGCAGCGTTGTTCGCGGAAAAACAGATACGCAGTATTTT. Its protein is CSVVRGKTDTQYF.

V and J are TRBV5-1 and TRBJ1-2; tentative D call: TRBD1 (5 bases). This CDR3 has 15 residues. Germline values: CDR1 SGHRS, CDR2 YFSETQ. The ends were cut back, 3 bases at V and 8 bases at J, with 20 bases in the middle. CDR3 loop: CASSSGGAGPLGYTF. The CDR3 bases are TGCGCCAGCAGCTCGGGAGGGGCCGGACCTCTCGGCTACACCTTC.

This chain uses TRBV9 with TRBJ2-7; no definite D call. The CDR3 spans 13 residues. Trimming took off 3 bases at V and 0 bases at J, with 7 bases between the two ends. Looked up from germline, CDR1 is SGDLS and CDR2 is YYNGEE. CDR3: CASSGLSSYEQYF. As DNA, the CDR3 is TGTGCCAGCAGCGGACTCAGCTCCTACGAGCAGTACTTC. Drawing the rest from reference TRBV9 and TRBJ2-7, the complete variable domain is DSGVTQTPKHLITATGQRVTLRCSPRSGDLSVYWYQQSLDQGLQFLIQYYNGEERAKGNILERFSAQQFPDLHSELNLSSLELGDSALYFCASSGLSSYEQYFGPGTRLTVT.

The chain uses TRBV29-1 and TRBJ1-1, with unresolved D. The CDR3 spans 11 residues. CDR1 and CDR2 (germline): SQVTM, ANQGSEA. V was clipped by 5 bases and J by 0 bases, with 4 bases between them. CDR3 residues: CSVPMNTEAFF. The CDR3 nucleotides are TGCAGCGTTCCTATGAACACTGAAGCTTTCTTT.

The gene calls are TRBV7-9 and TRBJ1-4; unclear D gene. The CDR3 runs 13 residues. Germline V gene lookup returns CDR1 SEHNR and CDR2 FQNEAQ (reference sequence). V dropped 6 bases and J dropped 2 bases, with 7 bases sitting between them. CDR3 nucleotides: TGTGCCAGCAGTTCGGGGACTAATGAAAAACTGTTTTTT. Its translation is CASSSGTNEKLFF.

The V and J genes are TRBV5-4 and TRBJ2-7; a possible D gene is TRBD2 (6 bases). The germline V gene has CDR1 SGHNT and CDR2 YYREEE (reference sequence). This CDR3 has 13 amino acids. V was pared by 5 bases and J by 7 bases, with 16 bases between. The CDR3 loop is CASRGGPSGEQYF. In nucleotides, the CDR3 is TGTGCCAGCAGGGGGGGTCCTTCAGGGGAGCAGTACTTC.

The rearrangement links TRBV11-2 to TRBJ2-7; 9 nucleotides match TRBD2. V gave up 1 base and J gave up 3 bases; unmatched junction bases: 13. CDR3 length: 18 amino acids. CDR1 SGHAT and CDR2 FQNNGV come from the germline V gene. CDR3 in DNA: TGTGCCAGCAGCTTAGGGCAAATAGCGGGGGCCCTCCTCTACGAGCAGTACTTC. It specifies CASSLGQIAGALLYEQYF.

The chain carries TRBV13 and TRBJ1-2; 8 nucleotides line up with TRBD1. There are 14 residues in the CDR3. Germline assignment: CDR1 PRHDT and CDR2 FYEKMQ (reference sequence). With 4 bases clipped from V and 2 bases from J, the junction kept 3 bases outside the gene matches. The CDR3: CASSYRTGNYGYTF. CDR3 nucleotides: TGTGCCAGCAGCTACCGGACAGGGAACTATGGCTACACCTTC.

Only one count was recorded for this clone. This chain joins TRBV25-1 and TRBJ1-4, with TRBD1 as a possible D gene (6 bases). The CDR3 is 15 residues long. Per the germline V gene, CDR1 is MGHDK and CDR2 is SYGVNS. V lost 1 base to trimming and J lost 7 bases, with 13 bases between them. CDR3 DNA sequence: TGTGCCAGCAGTGAATTCAGGGCAGGGGTTGAAAAACTGTTTTTT. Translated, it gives CASSEFRAGVEKLFF.

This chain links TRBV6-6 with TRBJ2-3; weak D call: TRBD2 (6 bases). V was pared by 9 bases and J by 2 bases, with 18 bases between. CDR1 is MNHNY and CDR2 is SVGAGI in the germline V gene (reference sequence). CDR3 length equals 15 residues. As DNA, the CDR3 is TGTGCCAGTGGGATCGGGCGGGGAAACACAGATACGCAGTATTTT. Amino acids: CASGIGRGNTDTQYF.

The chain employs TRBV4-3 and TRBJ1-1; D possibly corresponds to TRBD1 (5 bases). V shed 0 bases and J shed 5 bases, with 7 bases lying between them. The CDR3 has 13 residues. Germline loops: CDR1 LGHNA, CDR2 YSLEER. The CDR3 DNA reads TGCGCCAGCAGCCAAGAGGCAGGGACTGAAGCTTTCTTT. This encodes CASSQEAGTEAFF.

CDR3 region: CASSQGRVGVNTEAFF. CDR3 DNA: TGCGCCAGCAGCCAAGGACGGGTCGGAGTGAACACTGAAGCTTTCTTT. The gene calls are TRBV4-1 and TRBJ1-1; D is unresolved. Germline CDR1 is MGHRA and CDR2 is YSYEKL. This CDR3 is built from 16 residues. V lost 1 base and J lost 0, with 12 bases in between.

CDR3 coding DNA: TGCGCCAGCAGCTTGGATATGACAGGGGACTATGGCTACACCTTC. It specifies CASSLDMTGDYGYTF. The gene calls are TRBV5-1 and TRBJ1-2; 8 positions agree with TRBD1. Germline trimming cut 0 bases from V and 3 bases from J; bases unmatched to any gene: 4. Germline V gene lookup returns CDR1 SGHRS and CDR2 YFSETQ. This CDR3 is built from 15 residues.